This T cell receptor beta chain is from a study of cytomegalovirus exposure and HLA in healthy donors. Broader study findings: Earlier results showed most TCR beta V segments being productive about 87% or about 30% of the time. Some highly shared sequence variants likely arose as a pipeline artifact. Most TCR sequences were uncommon, yet certain public TCRs appeared in many donors. At a 0.05 false discovery rate, a later analysis found about 17,000 TCR beta sequences to be associated with HLA alleles.

The CDR3 has 16 amino acids. Looked up from germline, CDR1 is MNHEY and CDR2 is SVGAGI. The trim removed 2 bases at V and 8 bases at J, leaving 6 bases unmatched. As regards this clone: The target antigen is unknown.

Researchers ran the PCR with 60 Vbeta and 13 Jbeta primers. Sequencing was performed with immunoSEQ multiplex PCR; in TCRdb, only in-frame clones are kept and a portion is missing. Among roughly 120,000 clones listed, roughly 74% were seen once. This clonotype originated in a woman aged 50 to 65 in good health and CMV-seropositive. The specimen sequenced was PBMCs. V usage is TRBV6-5 and J usage is TRBJ1-4; 12 bases are a match to TRBD1. The chain's CDR3 is CASSYHSGTGGEKLFF. The CDR3 coding sequence is TGTGCCAGCAGTTACCACTCCGGGACAGGGGGCGAAAAACTGTTTTTT.